These T cell receptor beta chains were read from a single sample in a study of response to subunit inactivated influenza vaccine. TCRdb re-derived calls from the RT-PCR reads in MiXCR, one entry per CDR3 protein. Among around 470,000 distinct CDR3 sequences listed, approximately 6.9% were seen once. The sample was PBMCs from blood, taken 23 months after vaccination. Every receptor here comes from a man between 50 and 75 years old who received an inactivated influenza vaccine. CDR3s include the opening cysteine and the closing phenylalanine or tryptophan. A D gene is named only where the DNA matches it firmly. A row's size may be missing; if present it is once, few, many or a size class.

clone_size: -; d_call: -; v_call: TRBV4-3; j_call: TRBJ2-5; cdr3_length: 16; cdr3_aa: CASSQDHRGGQETQYF; cdr3_nt: TGCGCCAGCAGCCAAGATCACAGGGGAGGACAAGAGACCCAGTACTTC
clone_size: few; d_call: TRBD1; v_call: TRBV29-1; j_call: TRBJ1-5; cdr3_length: 13; cdr3_aa: CSVGQGRNQPQHF; cdr3_nt: TGCAGCGTTGGACAGGGTCGCAATCAGCCCCAGCATTTT
clone_size: few; d_call: -; v_call: TRBV18; j_call: TRBJ1-5; cdr3_length: 14; cdr3_aa: CASSPQRENQPQHF; cdr3_nt: TGTGCCAGCTCACCACAAAGGGAAAATCAGCCCCAGCATTTT
clone_size: many; d_call: -; v_call: TRBV4-1; j_call: TRBJ1-6; cdr3_length: 15; cdr3_aa: CASSLEPGLNSPLHF; cdr3_nt: TGCGCCAGCAGCCTGGAACCGGGCCTAAATTCACCCCTCCACTTT
clone_size: -; d_call: -; v_call: TRBV6-5; j_call: TRBJ2-1; cdr3_length: 15; cdr3_aa: CASSYEGSSYNEQFF; cdr3_nt: TGTGCCAGCAGTTACGAGGGGAGCTCCTACAATGAGCAGTTCTTC
clone_size: many; d_call: -; v_call: TRBV15; j_call: TRBJ1-5; cdr3_length: 8; cdr3_aa: CSNQPQHF; cdr3_nt: TGTAGCAATCAGCCCCAGCATTTT
clone_size: -; d_call: -; v_call: TRBV6-1; j_call: TRBJ1-5; cdr3_length: 13; cdr3_aa: CAATVGFCQPQHF; cdr3_nt: TGTGCCGCGACCGTCGGGTTCTGTCAGCCCCAGCATTTT
clone_size: -; d_call: TRBD2; v_call: TRBV10-3; j_call: TRBJ2-3; cdr3_length: 14; cdr3_aa: CATSGEGGPMTQYF; cdr3_nt: TGTGCCACCTCGGGTGAGGGAGGGCCGATGACGCAGTATTTT
clone_size: many; d_call: TRBD1; v_call: TRBV20-1; j_call: TRBJ2-7; cdr3_length: 14; cdr3_aa: CSARAGTGAYEQYF; cdr3_nt: TGCAGTGCTAGAGCCGGGACAGGGGCCTACGAGCAGTACTTC
clone_size: few; d_call: TRBD2; v_call: TRBV20-1; j_call: TRBJ2-1; cdr3_length: 15; cdr3_aa: CSASRLAVSYNEQFF; cdr3_nt: TGCAGTGCTAGTAGACTAGCGGTTTCCTACAATGAGCAGTTCTTC
clone_size: few; d_call: TRBD2; v_call: TRBV3-1; j_call: TRBJ2-3; cdr3_length: 18; cdr3_aa: CASSQDLLAGVGSGTQYF; cdr3_nt: TGTGCCAGCAGCCAAGATCTACTAGCGGGAGTGGGGTCTGGTACGCAGTATTTT
clone_size: -; d_call: -; v_call: TRBV20-1; j_call: TRBJ2-7; cdr3_length: 15; cdr3_aa: CSASDTGGGLYEQYF; cdr3_nt: TGCAGTGCTTCAGACACAGGGGGGGGCCTCTACGAGCAGTACTTC
clone_size: -; d_call: -; v_call: TRBV2; j_call: TRBJ2-1; cdr3_length: 13; cdr3_aa: CASSEATNNEQFF; cdr3_nt: TGTGCCAGCAGTGAAGCCACAAACAATGAGCAGTTCTTC
clone_size: many; d_call: -; v_call: TRBV11-2; j_call: TRBJ2-2; cdr3_length: 12; cdr3_aa: CASSLGGRELFF; cdr3_nt: TGTGCCAGCAGCTTAGGGGGACGGGAGCTGTTTTTT
clone_size: -; d_call: -; v_call: TRBV6-1; j_call: TRBJ1-1; cdr3_length: 11; cdr3_aa: CASTGGLEAFF; cdr3_nt: TGTGCCAGCACTGGCGGACTTGAAGCTTTCTTT
clone_size: many; d_call: -; v_call: TRBV4-3; j_call: TRBJ2-1; cdr3_length: 12; cdr3_aa: CASSQEGFEQFF; cdr3_nt: TGCGCCAGCAGCCAAGAAGGGTTCGAGCAGTTCTTC
clone_size: few; d_call: -; v_call: TRBV4-2; j_call: TRBJ2-6; cdr3_length: 18; cdr3_aa: CASSQDGTQSTGANVLTF; cdr3_nt: TGTGCCAGCAGCCAAGATGGGACTCAGAGCACTGGGGCCAACGTCCTGACTTTC
clone_size: many; d_call: -; v_call: TRBV5-1; j_call: TRBJ2-3; cdr3_length: 15; cdr3_aa: CASSLDGTYTDTQYF; cdr3_nt: TGCGCCAGCAGCTTGGATGGCACGTACACAGATACGCAGTATTTT
clone_size: many; d_call: TRBD1; v_call: TRBV12-3/TRBV12-4; j_call: TRBJ2-2; cdr3_length: 14; cdr3_aa: CASSSGQYTGELFF; cdr3_nt: TGTGCCAGCAGTTCGGGACAGTACACCGGGGAGCTGTTTTTT
clone_size: many; d_call: TRBD1; v_call: TRBV6-1; j_call: TRBJ2-2; cdr3_length: 14; cdr3_aa: CASIRQGADGELFF; cdr3_nt: TGTGCCAGCATTCGACAGGGGGCCGACGGGGAGCTGTTTTTT
clone_size: -; d_call: TRBD2; v_call: TRBV20-1; j_call: TRBJ2-3; cdr3_length: 16; cdr3_aa: CSARHLTSGSIDTQYF; cdr3_nt: TGCAGTGCTCGACACTTGACTAGCGGGTCCATAGATACGCAGTATTTT
clone_size: many; d_call: -; v_call: TRBV4-2; j_call: TRBJ2-1; cdr3_length: 13; cdr3_aa: CASSQGVATEQFF; cdr3_nt: TGTGCCAGCAGCCAGGGGGTAGCCACTGAGCAGTTCTTC
clone_size: few; d_call: TRBD2; v_call: TRBV6-1; j_call: TRBJ2-5; cdr3_length: 17; cdr3_aa: CASSRLSQRAGAGTQYF; cdr3_nt: TGTGCCAGCAGTCGACTTAGCCAACGAGCGGGGGCTGGAACCCAGTACTTC
clone_size: -; d_call: TRBD2; v_call: TRBV11-2; j_call: TRBJ2-5; cdr3_length: 19; cdr3_aa: CASSPWMGLAGPGRKTQYF; cdr3_nt: TGTGCCAGCAGCCCATGGATGGGACTAGCGGGACCCGGTAGGAAGACCCAGTACTTC
clone_size: few; d_call: TRBD2; v_call: TRBV5-1; j_call: TRBJ2-5; cdr3_length: 17; cdr3_aa: CASSSGNRAGARETQYF; cdr3_nt: TGCGCCAGCAGCTCCGGGAATCGAGCGGGGGCCAGGGAGACCCAGTACTTC
clone_size: -; d_call: TRBD1; v_call: TRBV4-1; j_call: TRBJ1-1; cdr3_length: 18; cdr3_aa: CASSQDPRTGGQDTEAFF; cdr3_nt: TGCGCCAGCAGCCAAGATCCCCGGACAGGGGGCCAAGACACTGAAGCTTTCTTT
clone_size: few; d_call: TRBD1; v_call: TRBV5-1; j_call: TRBJ1-4; cdr3_length: 16; cdr3_aa: CASSGGAGTANEKLFF; cdr3_nt: TGCGCCAGCAGTGGGGGTGCCGGGACAGCAAATGAAAAACTGTTTTTT
clone_size: -; d_call: TRBD1; v_call: TRBV30; j_call: TRBJ2-7; cdr3_length: 15; cdr3_aa: CAWSSRGTGQREQYF; cdr3_nt: TGTGCCTGGAGTTCCCGCGGGACAGGGCAACGCGAGCAGTACTTC
clone_size: few; d_call: -; v_call: TRBV12-3/TRBV12-4; j_call: TRBJ2-7; cdr3_length: 16; cdr3_aa: CASSGGEGRGKNEQYF; cdr3_nt: TGTGCCAGCAGTGGAGGAGAGGGACGGGGAAAAAACGAGCAGTACTTC
clone_size: -; d_call: -; v_call: TRBV4-3; j_call: TRBJ2-3; cdr3_length: 13; cdr3_aa: CASSQVYGSPQYF; cdr3_nt: TGCGCCAGCAGCCAAGTGTATGGGAGTCCGCAGTATTTT
clone_size: -; d_call: -; v_call: TRBV4-2; j_call: TRBJ2-7; cdr3_length: 14; cdr3_aa: CASSQWTQNYEQYF; cdr3_nt: TGTGCCAGCAGCCAATGGACGCAGAATTACGAGCAGTACTTC
clone_size: -; d_call: -; v_call: TRBV29-1; j_call: TRBJ1-1; cdr3_length: 10; cdr3_aa: CSVGTVEAFF; cdr3_nt: TGCAGCGTTGGGACGGTTGAAGCTTTCTTT
clone_size: few; d_call: -; v_call: TRBV20-1; j_call: TRBJ2-3; cdr3_length: 12; cdr3_aa: CSASKGTDTQYF; cdr3_nt: TGCAGTGCTAGCAAAGGCACAGATACGCAGTATTTT
clone_size: once; d_call: -; v_call: TRBV9; j_call: TRBJ2-1; cdr3_length: 16; cdr3_aa: CASSVGSHSSYNEQFF; cdr3_nt: TGTGCCAGCAGCGTAGGTTCGCACAGTTCTTACAATGAGCAGTTCTTC
clone_size: few; d_call: TRBD2; v_call: TRBV12-3/TRBV12-4; j_call: TRBJ2-3; cdr3_length: 16; cdr3_aa: CASSLVRGDPADTQYF; cdr3_nt: TGTGCCAGCAGTTTAGTGCGGGGGGATCCCGCCGATACGCAGTATTTT
clone_size: -; d_call: -; v_call: TRBV3-1; j_call: TRBJ1-5; cdr3_length: 14; cdr3_aa: CASSQGNSNQPQHF; cdr3_nt: TGTGCCAGCAGCCAAGGCAATAGCAATCAGCCCCAGCATTTT
clone_size: few; d_call: -; v_call: TRBV6-6; j_call: TRBJ2-7; cdr3_length: 13; cdr3_aa: CASSYSRKYEQYF; cdr3_nt: TGTGCCAGCAGTTACTCACGCAAGTACGAGCAGTACTTC